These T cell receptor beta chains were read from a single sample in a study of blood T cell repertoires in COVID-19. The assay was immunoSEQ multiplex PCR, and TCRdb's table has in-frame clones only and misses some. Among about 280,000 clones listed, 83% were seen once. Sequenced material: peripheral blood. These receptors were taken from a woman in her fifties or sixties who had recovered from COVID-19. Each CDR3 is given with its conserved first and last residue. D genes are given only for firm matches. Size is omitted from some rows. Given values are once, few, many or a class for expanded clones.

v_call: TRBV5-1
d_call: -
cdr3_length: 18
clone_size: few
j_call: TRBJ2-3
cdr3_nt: TGCGCCAGCAGCTTGGGCGGGGGCGGTATTTCTAGCACAGATACGCAGTATTTT
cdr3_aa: CASSLGGGGISSTDTQYF

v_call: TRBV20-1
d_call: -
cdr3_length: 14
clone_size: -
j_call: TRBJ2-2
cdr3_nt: TGCAGTGCTAGTGGCGCAGGGATGACCGGGGAGCTGTTTTTT
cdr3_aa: CSASGAGMTGELFF

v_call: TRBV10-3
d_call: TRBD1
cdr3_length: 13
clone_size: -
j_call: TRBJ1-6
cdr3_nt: TGTGCCACCAGACAGGGGGAGACTTCACCCCTCCACTTT
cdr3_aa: CATRQGETSPLHF

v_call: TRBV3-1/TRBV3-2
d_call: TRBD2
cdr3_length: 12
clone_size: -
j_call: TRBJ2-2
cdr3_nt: TGTGCCAGTGGGAGGGACACCGGGGAGCTGTTTTTT
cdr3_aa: CASGRDTGELFF

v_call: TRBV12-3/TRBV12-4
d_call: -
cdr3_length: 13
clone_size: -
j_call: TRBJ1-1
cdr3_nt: TGTGCCAGCAGTTTATGGGCAGGGACTGAAGCTTTCTTT
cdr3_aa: CASSLWAGTEAFF

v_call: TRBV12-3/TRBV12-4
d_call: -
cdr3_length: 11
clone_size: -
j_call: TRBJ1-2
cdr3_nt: TGTGCCAGCAGTTCATTCTATGGCTACACCTTC
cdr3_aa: CASSSFYGYTF

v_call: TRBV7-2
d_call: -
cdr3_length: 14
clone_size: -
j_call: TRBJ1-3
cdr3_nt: TGTGCCAGCAGCTCCCTATCGGCTGGAAACACCATATATTTT
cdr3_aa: CASSSLSAGNTIYF

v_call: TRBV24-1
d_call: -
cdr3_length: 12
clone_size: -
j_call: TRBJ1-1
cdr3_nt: TGTGCCACCAGTGATTCGAACAGGGCCGCTTTCTTT
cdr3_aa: CATSDSNRAAFF

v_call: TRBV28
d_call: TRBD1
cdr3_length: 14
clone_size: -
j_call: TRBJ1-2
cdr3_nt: TGTGCCAGCAGTTTAGGCCAGGGGGCGCGTGGCTACACCTTC
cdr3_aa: CASSLGQGARGYTF

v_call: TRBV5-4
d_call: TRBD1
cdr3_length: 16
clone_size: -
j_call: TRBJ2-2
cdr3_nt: TGTGCCAGCAGCACGCGACAGGGCGCGAACACCGGGGAGCTGTTTTTT
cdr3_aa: CASSTRQGANTGELFF

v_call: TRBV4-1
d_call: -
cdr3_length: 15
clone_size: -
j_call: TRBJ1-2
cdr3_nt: TGCGCCAGCAGCCCGATGACAGTTACTAACTATGGCTACACCTTC
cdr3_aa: CASSPMTVTNYGYTF

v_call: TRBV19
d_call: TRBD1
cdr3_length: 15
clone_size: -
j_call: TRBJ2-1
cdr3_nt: TGTGCCTGTATTATTGGGACAGGGGCGGGGGGTGAGCAGTTCTTC
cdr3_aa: CACIIGTGAGGEQFF

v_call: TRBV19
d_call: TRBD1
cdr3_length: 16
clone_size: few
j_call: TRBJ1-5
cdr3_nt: TGTGCCAGTAGTCCGCGACAGGGAAATAGCAATCAGCCCCAGCATTTT
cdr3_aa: CASSPRQGNSNQPQHF

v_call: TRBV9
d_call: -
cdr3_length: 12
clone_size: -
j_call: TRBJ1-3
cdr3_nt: TGTGCCAGCTCGGGGTCTGGGAACACCATATATTTT
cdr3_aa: CASSGSGNTIYF

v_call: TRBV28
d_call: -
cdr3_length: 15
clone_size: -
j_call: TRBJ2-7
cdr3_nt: TGTGCCAGCAGTCCCGCCCAGGGAGGTCGGTACGAGCAGTACTTC
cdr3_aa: CASSPAQGGRYEQYF

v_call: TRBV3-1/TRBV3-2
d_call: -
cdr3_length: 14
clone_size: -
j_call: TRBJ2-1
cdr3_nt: TGTGCCAGCAGCCAACAGGGACTTAACAATGAGCAGTTCTTC
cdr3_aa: CASSQQGLNNEQFF

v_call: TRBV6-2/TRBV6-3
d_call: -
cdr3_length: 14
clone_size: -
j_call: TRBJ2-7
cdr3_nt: TGTGCCAGCAGTTTTACCGGGTCTCGGGACGAGCAGTACTTC
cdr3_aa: CASSFTGSRDEQYF

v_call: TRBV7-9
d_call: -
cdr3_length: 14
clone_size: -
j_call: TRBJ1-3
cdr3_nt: TGTGCCAGCAGCTCCCCGGGGGTTCGAAACACCATATATTTT
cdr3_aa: CASSSPGVRNTIYF

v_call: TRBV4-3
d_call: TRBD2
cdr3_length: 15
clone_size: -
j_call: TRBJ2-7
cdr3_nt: TGCGCCAGCGCGAAAAGGCAGCGGGGGGGATACGAGCAGTACTTC
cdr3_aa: CASAKRQRGGYEQYF

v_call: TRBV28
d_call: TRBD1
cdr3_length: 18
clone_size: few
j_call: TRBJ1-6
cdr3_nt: TGTGCCAGCAGCCGGACAGGGGGCCTCAACTCCTATAATTCACCCCTCCACTTT
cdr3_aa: CASSRTGGLNSYNSPLHF

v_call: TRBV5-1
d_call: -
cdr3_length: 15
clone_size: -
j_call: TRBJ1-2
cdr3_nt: TGCGCCAGCAGTCCCCTGCAGGTAGCTAACTATGGCTACACCTTC
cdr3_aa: CASSPLQVANYGYTF

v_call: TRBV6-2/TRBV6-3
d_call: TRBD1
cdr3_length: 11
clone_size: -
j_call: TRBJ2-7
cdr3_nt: TGTGCCAGCAGCCAGGGGGTCGAGCAGTACTTC
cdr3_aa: CASSQGVEQYF

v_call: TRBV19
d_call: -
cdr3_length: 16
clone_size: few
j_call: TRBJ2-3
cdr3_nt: TGTGCCAGTAGTATGGATCTAAGCGGTAGCACAGATACGCAGTATTTT
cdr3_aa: CASSMDLSGSTDTQYF

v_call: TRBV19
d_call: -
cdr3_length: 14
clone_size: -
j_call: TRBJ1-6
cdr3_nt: TGTGCCAGTAGTATTGGGACAAATAATTCACCCCTCCACTTT
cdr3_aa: CASSIGTNNSPLHF

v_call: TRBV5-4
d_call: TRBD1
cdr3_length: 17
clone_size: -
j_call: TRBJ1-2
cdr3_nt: TGTGCCAGCAGCTTCGGACAGGGCGCTCTTACTAACTATGGCTACACCTTC
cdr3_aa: CASSFGQGALTNYGYTF

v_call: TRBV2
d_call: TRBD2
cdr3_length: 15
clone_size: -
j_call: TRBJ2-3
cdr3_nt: TGTGCCAGCACCCGGCTACTAGCGGACCTGGATACGCAGTATTTT
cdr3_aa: CASTRLLADLDTQYF

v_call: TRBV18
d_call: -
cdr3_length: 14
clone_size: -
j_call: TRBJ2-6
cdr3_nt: TGTGCCAGCTCACCACCGGCAGGGGCCAACGTCCTGACTTTC
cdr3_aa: CASSPPAGANVLTF

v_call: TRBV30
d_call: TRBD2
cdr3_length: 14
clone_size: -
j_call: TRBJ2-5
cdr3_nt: TGTGCCTGGAGCGTCGGGGGGGTTACAGGGACCCAGTACTTC
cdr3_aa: CAWSVGGVTGTQYF

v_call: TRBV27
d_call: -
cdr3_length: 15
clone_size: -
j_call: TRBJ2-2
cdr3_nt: TGTGCCAGCAGCAACTACGGAGCTACCACCGGGGAGCTGTTTTTT
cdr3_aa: CASSNYGATTGELFF

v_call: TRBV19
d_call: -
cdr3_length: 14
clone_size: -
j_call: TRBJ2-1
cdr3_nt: TGTGCCAGTAGTTCCCCTGGGCACAACAATGAGCAGTTCTTC
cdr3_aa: CASSSPGHNNEQFF

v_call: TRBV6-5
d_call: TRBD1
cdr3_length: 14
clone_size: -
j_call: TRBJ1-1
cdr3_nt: TGTGCCAGCACCCACGACAGGGCGAACACTGAAGCTTTCTTT
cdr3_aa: CASTHDRANTEAFF

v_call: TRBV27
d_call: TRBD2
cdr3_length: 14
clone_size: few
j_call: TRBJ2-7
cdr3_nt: TGTGCCAGCAGTCCCCGGGGGGGCACCTACGAGCAGTACTTC
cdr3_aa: CASSPRGGTYEQYF

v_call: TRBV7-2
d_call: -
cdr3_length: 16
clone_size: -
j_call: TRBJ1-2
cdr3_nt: TGTGCCAGCAGCTCGATACCACCGCGGGGGGACTATGGCTACACCTTC
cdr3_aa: CASSSIPPRGDYGYTF

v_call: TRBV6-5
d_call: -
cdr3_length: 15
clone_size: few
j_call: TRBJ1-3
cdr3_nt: TGTGCCAGCACTTTGCAGAGAGGCTCTGGAAACACCATATATTTT
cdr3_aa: CASTLQRGSGNTIYF

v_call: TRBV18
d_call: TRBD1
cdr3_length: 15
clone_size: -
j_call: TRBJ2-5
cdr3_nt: TGTGCCAGCGTACTCGGACAGGGCGTGCGGGAGACCCAGTACTTC
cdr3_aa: CASVLGQGVRETQYF

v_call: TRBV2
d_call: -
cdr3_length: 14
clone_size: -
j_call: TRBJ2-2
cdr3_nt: TGTGCCAGCAACCGGGACACATACACCGGGGAGCTGTTTTTT
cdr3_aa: CASNRDTYTGELFF

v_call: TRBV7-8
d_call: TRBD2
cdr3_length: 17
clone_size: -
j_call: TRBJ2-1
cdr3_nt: TGTGCCAGCAGCTCTAGCGGGACCCGCAGCACCTACAATGAGCAGTTCTTC
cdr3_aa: CASSSSGTRSTYNEQFF

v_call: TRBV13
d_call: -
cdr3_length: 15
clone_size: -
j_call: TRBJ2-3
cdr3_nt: TGTGCCAGCAGCCCCACAAAGGGGGGGAAAGATACGCAGTATTTT
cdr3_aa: CASSPTKGGKDTQYF

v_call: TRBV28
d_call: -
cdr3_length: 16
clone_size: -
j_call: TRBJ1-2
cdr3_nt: TGTGCCAGCGGAAGGGAGGGGGGGACCTTTGGCTATGGCTACACCTTC
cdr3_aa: CASGREGGTFGYGYTF

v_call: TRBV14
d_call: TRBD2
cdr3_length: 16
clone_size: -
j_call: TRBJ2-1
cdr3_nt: TGTGCCAGCAGTTATCATCAGACTAGCCCACTCAATGAGCAGTTCTTC
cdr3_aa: CASSYHQTSPLNEQFF

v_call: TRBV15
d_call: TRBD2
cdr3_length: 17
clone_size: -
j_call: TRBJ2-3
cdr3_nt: TGTGCCACCAGCAGAGATCAAAGCGGGAGTGGCACAGATACGCAGTATTTT
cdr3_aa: CATSRDQSGSGTDTQYF

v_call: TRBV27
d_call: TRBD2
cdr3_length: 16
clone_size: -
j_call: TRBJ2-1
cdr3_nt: TGTGCCAGCCGTCAAATAGGACTAGGGGTCTACAATGAGCAGTTCTTC
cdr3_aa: CASRQIGLGVYNEQFF

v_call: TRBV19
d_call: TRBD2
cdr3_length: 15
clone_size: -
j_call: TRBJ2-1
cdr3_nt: TGTGCCAGTAGTTTTGGCACAGGGGCGGGGGGGGAGCAGTTCTTC
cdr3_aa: CASSFGTGAGGEQFF

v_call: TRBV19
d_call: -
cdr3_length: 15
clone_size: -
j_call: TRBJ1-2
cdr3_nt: TGTGCCAGTAGTATAGGCCCAGGACGGGGGGATGACTACACCTTC
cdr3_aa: CASSIGPGRGDDYTF

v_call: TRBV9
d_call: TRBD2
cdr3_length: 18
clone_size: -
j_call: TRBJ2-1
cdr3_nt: TGTGCCAGCACCTCCGGGACTAGCGGGCAAAGCTCCTACAATGAGCAGTTCTTC
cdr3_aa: CASTSGTSGQSSYNEQFF

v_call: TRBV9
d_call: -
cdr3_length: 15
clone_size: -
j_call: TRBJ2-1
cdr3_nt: TGTGCCAGCAGCGGACGACGGAGCTCCTACAATGAGCAGTTCTTC
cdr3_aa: CASSGRRSSYNEQFF

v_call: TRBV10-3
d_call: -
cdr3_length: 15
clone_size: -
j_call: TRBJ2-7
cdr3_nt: TGTGCCATCAGTGGATTGTCAGGGGGGTCCTACGAGCAGTACTTC
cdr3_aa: CAISGLSGGSYEQYF

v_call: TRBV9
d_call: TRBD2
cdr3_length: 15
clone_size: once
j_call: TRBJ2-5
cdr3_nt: TGTGCCAGCAGCGTAAGCCTAGCGGGACAAGAGACCCAGTACTTC
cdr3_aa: CASSVSLAGQETQYF